The text below deals with one T cell receptor (beta chain). The sample comes from a study of blood T cell repertoires in COVID-19. V was cut by 3 bases and J by 2 bases, with 11 bases left in between. The CDR3 totals 15 residues. From germline, CDR1 is LGHNA and CDR2 YSLEER. This table comes from immunoSEQ multiplex PCR, and its TCRdb copy is limited to in-frame clones, with some not included. The profile shows some 120,000 clones, 80% to 95% of them singletons. The chain links TRBV4-3 to TRBJ2-1; D call uncertain. The receptor was derived from a man over 45 with COVID-19, enrolled during active disease. Sequenced sample: peripheral blood. CDR3: CASSQELLAYNEQFF. CDR3 DNA sequence: TGCGCCAGCAGCCAGGAGCTCTTGGCCTACAATGAGCAGTTCTTC.